The TCR beta chain under discussion was sequenced for a study of identifying expanded T cells in peripheral blood. Libraries were prepared by immunoSEQ multiplex PCR; TCRdb keeps only in-frame clonotypes and omits some of them. The sample lists around 91,000 clones, 70% to 90% occurring once. CDR1 is MNHEY and CDR2 is SMNVEV in the germline V gene (reference sequence). The CDR3 is 19 residues long. Germline trimming cut 3 bases from V and 9 bases from J; bases unmatched to any gene: 23. Healthy donors had no documented immune events, such as infections, while sampled. The clonotype originates from a person aged 18 to 70 in good health. Sample: blood. The chain has TRBV27 and TRBJ1-5, with TRBD1 identical over 7 bases. CDR3 residues: CASSFRSPLQDRPTGPQHF. Written as DNA, the CDR3 is TGTGCCAGCAGTTTCCGTTCACCCCTTCAGGACAGGCCGACGGGGCCCCAGCATTTT.